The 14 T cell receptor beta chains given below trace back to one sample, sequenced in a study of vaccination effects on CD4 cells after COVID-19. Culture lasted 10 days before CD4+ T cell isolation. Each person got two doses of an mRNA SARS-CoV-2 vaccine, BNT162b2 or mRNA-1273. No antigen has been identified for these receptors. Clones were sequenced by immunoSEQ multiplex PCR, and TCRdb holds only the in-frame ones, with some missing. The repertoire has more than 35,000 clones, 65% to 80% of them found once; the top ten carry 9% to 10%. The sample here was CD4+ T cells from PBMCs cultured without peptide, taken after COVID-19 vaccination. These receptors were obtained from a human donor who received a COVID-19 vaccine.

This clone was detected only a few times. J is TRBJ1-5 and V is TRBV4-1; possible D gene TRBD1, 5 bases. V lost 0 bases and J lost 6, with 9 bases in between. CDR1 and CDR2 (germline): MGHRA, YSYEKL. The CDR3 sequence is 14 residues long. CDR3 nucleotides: TGCGCCAGCAGCCAAGACAGGGTACCTCAGCCCCAGCATTTT. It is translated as CASSQDRVPQPQHF.

The CDR3 reads CASSSTDRVGEKLFF. DNA for the CDR3: TGTGCCAGCAGCTCGACGGACAGGGTGGGTGAAAAACTGTTTTTT. This chain links TRBV7-6 with TRBJ1-4; the match to TRBD1 covers 8 bases. CDR1 is SGHVS and CDR2 is FNYEAQ in the germline V gene. There are 15 residues in the CDR3. With 4 bases clipped from V and 7 bases from J, the junction kept 8 bases outside the gene matches.

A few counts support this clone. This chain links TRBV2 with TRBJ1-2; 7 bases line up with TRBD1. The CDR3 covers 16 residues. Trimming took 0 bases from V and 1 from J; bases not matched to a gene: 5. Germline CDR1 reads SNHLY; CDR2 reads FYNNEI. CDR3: CASSEAETGNNYGYTF. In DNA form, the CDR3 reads TGTGCCAGCAGTGAAGCGGAGACAGGGAATAACTATGGCTACACCTTC.

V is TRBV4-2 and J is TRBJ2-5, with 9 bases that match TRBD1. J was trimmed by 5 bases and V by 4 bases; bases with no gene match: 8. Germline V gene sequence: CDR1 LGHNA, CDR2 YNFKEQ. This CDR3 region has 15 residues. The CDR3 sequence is CASSRQDRGAETQYF. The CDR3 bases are TGTGCCAGCAGCCGCCAGGACAGGGGTGCGGAGACCCAGTACTTC.

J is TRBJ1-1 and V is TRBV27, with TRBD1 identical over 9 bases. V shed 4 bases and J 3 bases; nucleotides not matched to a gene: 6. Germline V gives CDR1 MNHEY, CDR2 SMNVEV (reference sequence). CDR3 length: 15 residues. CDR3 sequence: CASSWEQGAHTEAFF. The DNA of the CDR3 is TGTGCCAGCAGTTGGGAACAGGGGGCGCACACTGAAGCTTTCTTT.

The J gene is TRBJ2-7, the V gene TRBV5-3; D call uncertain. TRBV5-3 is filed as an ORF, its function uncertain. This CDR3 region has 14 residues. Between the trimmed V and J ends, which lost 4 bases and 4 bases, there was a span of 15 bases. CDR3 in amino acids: CARSVDPQEYEQYF. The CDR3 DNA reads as TGTGCCAGAAGCGTGGACCCCCAAGAATACGAGCAGTACTTC.

The CDR3 loop is CATSRAYGTDRDTLGYTF. In DNA, the CDR3 is TGTGCCACCAGCAGAGCCTACGGAACCGACCGGGACACCCTAGGCTACACCTTC. The genes are TRBV15 and TRBJ1-2; tentatively, D is TRBD1 (6 bases). V shed 1 base and J shed 8 bases, with 26 bases lying between them. The CDR3 runs 18 residues. From germline, CDR1 is LNHNV and CDR2 YYDKDF (reference sequence).

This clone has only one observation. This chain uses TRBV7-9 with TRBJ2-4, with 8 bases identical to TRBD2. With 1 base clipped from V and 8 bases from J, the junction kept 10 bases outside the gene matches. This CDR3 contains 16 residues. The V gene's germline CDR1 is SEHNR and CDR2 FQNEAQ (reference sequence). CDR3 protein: CASSLGGRPSWDIQYF. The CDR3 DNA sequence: TGTGCCAGCAGCTTAGGCGGGAGGCCCTCGTGGGACATTCAGTACTTC.

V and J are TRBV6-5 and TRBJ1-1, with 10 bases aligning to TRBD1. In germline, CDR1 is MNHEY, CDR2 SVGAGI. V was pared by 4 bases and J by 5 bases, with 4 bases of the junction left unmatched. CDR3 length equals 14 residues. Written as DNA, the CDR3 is TGTGCCAGCAGTTTGGACAGGGGGAATACTGAAGCTTTCTTT. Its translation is CASSLDRGNTEAFF.

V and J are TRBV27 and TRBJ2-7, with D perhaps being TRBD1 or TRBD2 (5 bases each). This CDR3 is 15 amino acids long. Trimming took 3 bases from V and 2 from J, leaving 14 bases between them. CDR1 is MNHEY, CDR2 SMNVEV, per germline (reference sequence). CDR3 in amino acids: CASSLWGNLPYEQYF. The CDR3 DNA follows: TGTGCCAGCAGTTTGTGGGGGAACCTTCCCTACGAGCAGTACTTC.

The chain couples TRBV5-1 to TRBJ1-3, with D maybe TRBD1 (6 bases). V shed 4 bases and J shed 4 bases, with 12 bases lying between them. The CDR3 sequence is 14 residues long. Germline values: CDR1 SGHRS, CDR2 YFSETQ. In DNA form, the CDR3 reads TGCGCCAGCAGCCCCCGGGACAAGGGAAACACCATATATTTT. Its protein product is CASSPRDKGNTIYF.

Here the CDR3 reads CSGSPTGTPNTEAFF. The CDR3 nucleotides are TGCAGCGGCAGCCCTACAGGGACCCCGAACACTGAAGCTTTCTTT. The J gene is TRBJ1-1, the V gene TRBV29-1; a weak D match, TRBD1 (6 bases). V lost 7 bases and J lost 1, with 19 bases in between. The CDR3 runs 15 residues. Germline CDR1 reads SQVTM; CDR2 reads ANQGSEA.

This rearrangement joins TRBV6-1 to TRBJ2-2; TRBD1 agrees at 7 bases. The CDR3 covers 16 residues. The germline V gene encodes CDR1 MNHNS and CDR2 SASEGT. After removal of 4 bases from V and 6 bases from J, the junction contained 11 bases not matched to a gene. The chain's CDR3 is CASSARQGAGAGELFF. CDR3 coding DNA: TGTGCCAGCAGTGCCCGACAGGGAGCTGGTGCCGGGGAGCTGTTTTTT.

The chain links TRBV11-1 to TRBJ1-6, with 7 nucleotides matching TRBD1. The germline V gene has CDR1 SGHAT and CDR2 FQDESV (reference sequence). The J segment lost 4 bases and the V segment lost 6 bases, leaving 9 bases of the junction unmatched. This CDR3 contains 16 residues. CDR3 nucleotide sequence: TGTGCCAGCAGGTCGACAGGGAATAGGTATAATTCACCCCTCCACTTT. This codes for CASRSTGNRYNSPLHF.